A selection of T cell receptor beta chains follows, all from one sample in a study of OX40 agonist ivuxolimab in advanced cancers. Data came from immunoSEQ multiplex PCR; TCRdb stores just in-frame clones and leaves some out. The repertoire holds approximately 40,000 clones, with approximately 88% as singletons. The sample in question was CD4+ or CD8+ T cells sorted from blood, obtained in a trial of the OX40 agonist ivuxolimab. These receptors came from an adult with an advanced solid tumor such as melanoma, head and neck, liver or kidney cancer. The CDR3 runs from the conserved cysteine through the conserved F or W. Each record gives: J gene, D gene, clone size, V gene, CDR3 DNA, CDR3 protein. A D gene is named only where the DNA matches it firmly. The size field is filled for only some rows; it gives once, few, many or a size class.

j_gene: TRBJ2-7
d_gene: -
abundance: -
v_gene: TRBV9
CDR3nt: TGTGCCAGCAGCGTAGAGGCTAGCTGGATATACGAGCAGTACTTC
CDR3aa: CASSVEASWIYEQYF

j_gene: TRBJ1-1
d_gene: -
abundance: -
v_gene: TRBV30
CDR3nt: TGTGCCTGGAGAGGTCACCTTGACGCTTTCTTT
CDR3aa: CAWRGHLDAFF

j_gene: TRBJ1-1
d_gene: -
abundance: -
v_gene: TRBV28
CDR3nt: TGTGCCAGCAGTCCCTGGGGGGGACCAGGAACTGAAGCTTTCTTT
CDR3aa: CASSPWGGPGTEAFF

j_gene: TRBJ1-4
d_gene: -
abundance: -
v_gene: TRBV28
CDR3nt: TGTGCCCGCAACCTTGCAACTAATGAAAAACTGTTTTTT
CDR3aa: CARNLATNEKLFF

j_gene: TRBJ2-7
d_gene: -
abundance: -
v_gene: TRBV28
CDR3nt: TGTGCCAGCAGCCAACGACGCGAGCAGTACTTC
CDR3aa: CASSQRREQYF

j_gene: TRBJ2-3
d_gene: -
abundance: -
v_gene: TRBV19
CDR3nt: TGTGCCAGTAGTTCCGATTTGACAGATACGCAGTATTTT
CDR3aa: CASSSDLTDTQYF

j_gene: TRBJ1-2
d_gene: TRBD1
abundance: -
v_gene: TRBV2
CDR3nt: TGTGCCAGCAGTGATAGAGGGACAGGGATCAATGGCTACACCTTC
CDR3aa: CASSDRGTGINGYTF

j_gene: TRBJ2-1
d_gene: TRBD2
abundance: few
v_gene: TRBV2
CDR3nt: TGTGCCAGCAGTGAATTTGGGACTAGCGGGATCAATGAGCAGTTCTTC
CDR3aa: CASSEFGTSGINEQFF

j_gene: TRBJ2-5
d_gene: -
abundance: -
v_gene: TRBV19
CDR3nt: TGTGCCAGTAGTATTGTGGGGTACCAAGAGACCCAGTACTTC
CDR3aa: CASSIVGYQETQYF

j_gene: TRBJ2-3
d_gene: TRBD2
abundance: few
v_gene: TRBV10-2
CDR3nt: TGCGCCAGCACCCTGGGGACTAGCGGGAGTTTCACGCAGTATTTT
CDR3aa: CASTLGTSGSFTQYF

j_gene: TRBJ2-3
d_gene: -
abundance: -
v_gene: TRBV28
CDR3nt: TGTGCCAGCAGCCCAGGCCCGGACATGGTAGATACGCAGTATTTT
CDR3aa: CASSPGPDMVDTQYF

j_gene: TRBJ1-5
d_gene: -
abundance: -
v_gene: TRBV21-1
CDR3nt: TGTGCCAGCAGCAAACACACGCCGAGGGATCAGCCCCAGCATTTT
CDR3aa: CASSKHTPRDQPQHF

j_gene: TRBJ2-1
d_gene: TRBD2
abundance: -
v_gene: TRBV6-1
CDR3nt: TGTGCCGGGTCTAGCGGGTACAATGAGCAGTTCTTC
CDR3aa: CAGSSGYNEQFF

j_gene: TRBJ1-3
d_gene: -
abundance: -
v_gene: TRBV9
CDR3nt: TGTGCCAGCAGCGTGACGGACTCTGGAAACACCATATATTTT
CDR3aa: CASSVTDSGNTIYF

j_gene: TRBJ2-7
d_gene: -
abundance: -
v_gene: TRBV7-2
CDR3nt: TGTGCCAGCAGCTTCGGGCCCTCCTACGAGCAGTACTTC
CDR3aa: CASSFGPSYEQYF

j_gene: TRBJ1-2
d_gene: -
abundance: -
v_gene: TRBV2
CDR3nt: TGTGCCAGCAGTGAGGGCAGAACTAACTATGGCTACACCTTC
CDR3aa: CASSEGRTNYGYTF

j_gene: TRBJ2-1
d_gene: -
abundance: -
v_gene: TRBV19
CDR3nt: TGTGCCAGTAGTATAGCGGAACTGTACAATGAGCAGTTCTTC
CDR3aa: CASSIAELYNEQFF

j_gene: TRBJ1-5
d_gene: TRBD1
abundance: -
v_gene: TRBV9
CDR3nt: TGTGCCAGCAGCCCGGGGACAGGGTGGAATCAGCCCCAGCATTTT
CDR3aa: CASSPGTGWNQPQHF

j_gene: TRBJ2-1
d_gene: -
abundance: -
v_gene: TRBV27
CDR3nt: TGTGCCAGCAGTACTGTAGTGTCCCTGAATTACAATGAGCAGTTCTTC
CDR3aa: CASSTVVSLNYNEQFF

j_gene: TRBJ2-1
d_gene: TRBD2
abundance: once
v_gene: TRBV7-9
CDR3nt: TGTGCCAGCAGGACTAGCGGGAGTGGTTCCTACAATGAGCAGTTCTTC
CDR3aa: CASRTSGSGSYNEQFF

j_gene: TRBJ2-7
d_gene: -
abundance: once
v_gene: TRBV6-5
CDR3nt: TGTGCCAGCAGTCTCGGGCAGGGAGCCTACGAGCAGTACTTC
CDR3aa: CASSLGQGAYEQYF

j_gene: TRBJ1-5
d_gene: -
abundance: -
v_gene: TRBV15
CDR3nt: TGTGCCACCAGCAGAGAGGCAGGCAATCAGCCCCAGCATTTT
CDR3aa: CATSREAGNQPQHF

j_gene: TRBJ1-1
d_gene: TRBD1
abundance: -
v_gene: TRBV5-1
CDR3nt: TGCGCCAGCAGCTTGGGGCCTGGACAGGGGAACACTGAAGCTTTCTTT
CDR3aa: CASSLGPGQGNTEAFF

j_gene: TRBJ2-7
d_gene: -
abundance: many
v_gene: TRBV12-2
CDR3nt: TGTGCAAAGCCCAGGGTCGGGTCCTACGAGCAGTACTTC
CDR3aa: CAKPRVGSYEQYF

j_gene: TRBJ2-7
d_gene: TRBD2
abundance: once
v_gene: TRBV5-8
CDR3nt: TGTGCCAGCACTTGGGGGGGGGAGCAGTACTTC
CDR3aa: CASTWGGEQYF

j_gene: TRBJ2-1
d_gene: -
abundance: -
v_gene: TRBV2
CDR3nt: TGTGCCAGCAGTGTGACAGGACTCTCTGCCTATGAGCAGTTCTTC
CDR3aa: CASSVTGLSAYEQFF